This TCR beta chain was obtained from a study of post-analysis software for immune sequencing data. Whole-study context: Patients had relapsing-remitting, secondary progressive or progressive-relapsing multiple sclerosis; some lacked subtype.

About this clonotype itself: Antigen specificity is unknown.

The CDR3 totals 15 residues. V gave up 0 bases and J gave up 1 base; unmatched junction bases: 2. Germline CDR1 reads MGHRA; CDR2 reads YSYEKL. General study findings and limits: Controls had lower frequencies than patients of about 5 TRBV segments, which included TRBV5-6, TRBV5-1 and TRBV20-1. Strong same-batch co-clustering of samples appeared with F measure clustering.

Prepared libraries of TCR beta cDNA carried unique molecular identifiers. When about 1 to 11 million T cells were used, they gave around 500,000 cDNA molecules. Each CDR3 protein gets one entry after TCRdb re-called the PCR reads with MiXCR. The table includes 700,000 to 900,000 distinct CDR3 sequences, under 60% detected once. The sequence was collected from a girl between 5 and 17 years old with multiple sclerosis. The genes are TRBV4-1 and TRBJ2-7; 8 bases map to TRBD2. Material for sequencing was blood. The CDR3 reads CASSQELAGSYEQYF. The CDR3, as DNA: TGCGCCAGCAGCCAAGAATTAGCGGGGTCCTACGAGCAGTACTTC.